The source of this T cell receptor (beta chain) is a study of vaccination and CD4 T cells after COVID-19. Whole-study context: The cells in question were stimulated using overlapping spike peptides derived from SARS-CoV-2, HCoV-NL63, HCoV-OC43 and HCoV-229E.

Treatment denoted: roughly ten-day PBMC culture with coronavirus spike peptide pools or control peptides (ViraFEST assay). Under the ViraFEST approach, antigen-specific T cells were expanded with peptide pools and TCRs subsequently sequenced. The V and J ends lost 5 bases and 1 base respectively, with 17 bases between them. Germline V CDR1 and CDR2: MNHEY, SMNVEV (reference sequence). CDR3 length: 16 amino acids. This clonotype was seen a few times. Its antigen is unknown. General study points: Convalescent patients had a median approximately 90% of reactive clones appearing only post-vaccination.

Sequencing of the DNA from cultured CD4+ T cells was carried out with the Oncomine TCR Beta short-read assay. TCRdb re-called the PCR reads with MiXCR, one entry per CDR3 protein. This sample has 10,000 to 15,000 distinct CDR3 sequences, with around 42% found just once. The rearrangement links TRBV27 to TRBJ1-2; D might be TRBD1 (5 bases). This TCR was sampled from a human donor who had recovered from COVID-19. Sequences were derived from CD4+ T cells from blood, cultured in vitro, sampled before SARS-CoV-2 vaccination. CDR3 nucleotide sequence: TGTGCCAGCAGTCAGGGACGGAAGTATGATAACTATGGCTACACCTTC. It yields the protein CASSQGRKYDNYGYTF.